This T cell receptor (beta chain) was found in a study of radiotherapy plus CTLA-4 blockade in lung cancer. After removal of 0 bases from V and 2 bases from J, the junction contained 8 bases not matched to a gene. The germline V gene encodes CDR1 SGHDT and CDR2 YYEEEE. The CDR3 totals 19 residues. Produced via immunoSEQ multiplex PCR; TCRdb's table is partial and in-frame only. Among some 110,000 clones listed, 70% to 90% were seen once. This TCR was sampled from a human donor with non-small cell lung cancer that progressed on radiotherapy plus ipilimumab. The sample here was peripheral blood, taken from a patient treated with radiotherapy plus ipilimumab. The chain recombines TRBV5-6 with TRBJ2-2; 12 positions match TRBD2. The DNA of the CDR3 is TGTGCCAGCAGCTTGGAGAGTTGGACTAGCGGGAAAAACACCGGGGAGCTGTTTTTT. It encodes CASSLESWTSGKNTGELFF.